This TCR beta chain was retrieved from a study of cytomegalovirus exposure and HLA in healthy donors. Study summary: Unique TCR beta sequences numbering 95 million to 130 million came from around 180 million T cells in an earlier analysis. Study-level findings and limits: A later analysis showed TCR association rates differing by HLA locus, peaking at DRB1 and lowest at HLA-C.

Regarding donors, all were healthy bone marrow donors. 60 Vbeta and 13 Jbeta primers were used in PCR. The method was immunoSEQ multiplex PCR; TCRdb's version includes in-frame clones alone and lacks a portion of them. This sample's clone table lists about 100,000 clones. Deletions cut 3 bases from V and 4 bases from J, with 10 bases between. From germline, CDR1 is GTSNPN and CDR2 SVGIG (reference sequence). The CDR3 length is 13 residues. As for this clone: Its matching antigen is unknown.

The clonotype was recovered from a man aged 45-65 years in good health and CMV-seronegative. Sequencing was done on a sample of PBMCs. The chain couples TRBV30 to TRBJ1-3, with D uncertain. In DNA form, the CDR3 reads TGTGCCTGGAGCCCCCAGAAGGGAAACACCATATATTTT. It yields the protein CAWSPQKGNTIYF.